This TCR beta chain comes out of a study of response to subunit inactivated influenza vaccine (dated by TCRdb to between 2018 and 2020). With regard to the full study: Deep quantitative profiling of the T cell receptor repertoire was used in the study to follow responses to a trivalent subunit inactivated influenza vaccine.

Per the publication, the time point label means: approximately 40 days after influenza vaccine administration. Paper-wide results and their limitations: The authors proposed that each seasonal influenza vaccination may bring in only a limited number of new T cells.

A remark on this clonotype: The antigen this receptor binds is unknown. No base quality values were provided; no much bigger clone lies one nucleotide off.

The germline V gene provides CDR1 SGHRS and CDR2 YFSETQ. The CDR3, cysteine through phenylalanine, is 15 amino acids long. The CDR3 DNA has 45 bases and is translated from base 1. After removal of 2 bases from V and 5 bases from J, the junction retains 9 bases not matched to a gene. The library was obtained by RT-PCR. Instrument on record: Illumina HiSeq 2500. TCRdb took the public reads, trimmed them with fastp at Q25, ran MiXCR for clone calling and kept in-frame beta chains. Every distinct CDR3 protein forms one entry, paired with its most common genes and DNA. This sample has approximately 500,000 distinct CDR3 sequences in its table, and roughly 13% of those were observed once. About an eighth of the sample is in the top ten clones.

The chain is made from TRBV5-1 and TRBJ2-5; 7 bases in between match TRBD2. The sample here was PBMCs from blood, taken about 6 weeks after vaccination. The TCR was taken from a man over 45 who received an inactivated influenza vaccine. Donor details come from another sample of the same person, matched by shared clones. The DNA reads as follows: TGCGCCAGCAGCTTCAAGCGGGGACCGGGGGAGACCCAGTACTTC. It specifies CASSFKRGPGETQYF.